This T cell receptor (beta chain) came from a study of blood T cell repertoires in COVID-19. Clones were read by immunoSEQ multiplex PCR, and TCRdb kept only the in-frame ones, dropping some. The sample consists of about 40,000 clones, 70% to 90% of them appearing once. J lost 1 base, V lost 1 base, and 6 bases had no gene match. This CDR3 spans 17 amino acids. The germline V gene has CDR1 LNHNV and CDR2 YYDKDF (reference sequence). The receptor comes from a man aged 70-80 years with active COVID-19. The sequenced sample consisted of peripheral blood. This sequence joins TRBV15 and TRBJ2-3; 9 bases agree with TRBD2. The CDR3 region has the DNA TGTGCCACCAGCAGAGGTGGGGTAGCGGGGGGCACAGATACGCAGTATTTT. It translates to CATSRGGVAGGTDTQYF.